The present T cell receptor (beta chain) was sequenced within a study of blood T cell repertoires in COVID-19. Study summary: Material from acute and convalescent COVID-19 was sourced from the United States, Italy and Spain. T cells, B-cell-depleted T cells, or PBMCs supplied cDNA or gDNA.

CDR3 size: 15 residues. V lost 0 bases, J lost 2 bases, and 9 bases lay in between. Germline lookup yields CDR1 LGHDT and CDR2 YNNKEL (reference sequence). Method: immunoSEQ multiplex PCR; TCRdb's copy keeps in-frame clones and lacks some. The sample lists 150,000 to 200,000 clones, around 87% occurring once. The sequencing sample was made of peripheral blood. The sequence was collected from a man younger than 35 with acute or convalescent COVID-19. V gene TRBV3-1 (or the pseudogene TRBV3-2) combines with J gene TRBJ2-3; D is undetermined. The CDR3 DNA reads TGTGCCAGCAGCCAAGAATCCGGGTTCACAGATACGCAGTATTTT. It translates to CASSQESGFTDTQYF.